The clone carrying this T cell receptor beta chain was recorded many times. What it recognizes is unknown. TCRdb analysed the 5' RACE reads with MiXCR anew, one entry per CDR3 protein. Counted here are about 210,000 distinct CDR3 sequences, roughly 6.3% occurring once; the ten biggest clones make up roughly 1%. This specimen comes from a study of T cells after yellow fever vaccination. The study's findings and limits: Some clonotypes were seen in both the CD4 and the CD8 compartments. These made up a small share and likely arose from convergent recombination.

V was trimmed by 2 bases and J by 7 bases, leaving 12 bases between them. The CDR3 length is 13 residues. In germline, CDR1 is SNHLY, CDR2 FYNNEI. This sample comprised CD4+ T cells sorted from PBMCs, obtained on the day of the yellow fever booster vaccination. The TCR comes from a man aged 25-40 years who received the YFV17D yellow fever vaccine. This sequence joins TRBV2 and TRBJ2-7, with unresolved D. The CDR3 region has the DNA TGTGCCAGCAGTGAATCAAGGGTCGGGGAGCAGTACTTC. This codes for CASSESRVGEQYF.